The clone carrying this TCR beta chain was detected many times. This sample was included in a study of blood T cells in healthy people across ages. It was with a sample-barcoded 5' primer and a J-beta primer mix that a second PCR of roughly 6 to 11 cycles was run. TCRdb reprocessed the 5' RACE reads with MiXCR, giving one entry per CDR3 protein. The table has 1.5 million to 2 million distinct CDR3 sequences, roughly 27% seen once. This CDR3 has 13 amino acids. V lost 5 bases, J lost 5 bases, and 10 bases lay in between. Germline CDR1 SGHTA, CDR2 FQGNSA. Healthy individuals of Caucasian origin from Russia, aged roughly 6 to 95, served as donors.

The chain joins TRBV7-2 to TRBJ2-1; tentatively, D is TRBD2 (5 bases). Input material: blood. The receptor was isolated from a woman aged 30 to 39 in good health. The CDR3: CASSNTRDNEQFF. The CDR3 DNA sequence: TGTGCCAGCAGCAATACTAGGGACAATGAGCAGTTCTTC. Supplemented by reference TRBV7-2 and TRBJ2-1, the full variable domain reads GAGVSQSPSNKVTEKGKDVELRCDPISGHTALYWYRQSLGQGLEFLIYFQGNSAPDKSGLPSDRFSAERTGGSVSTLTIQRTQQEDSAVYLCASSNTRDNEQFFGPGTRLTVL.